The 30 T cell receptor beta chains below were found in one sample sequenced in a study of T cell responses to AZD1222 COVID-19 vaccine. Method: immunoSEQ multiplex PCR; TCRdb's copy keeps in-frame clones and lacks some. The sample includes some 130,000 clones, about 89% of them seen just once. The sequences come from peripheral blood, collected on day 0 of AZD1222 vaccination. These receptors were obtained from an adult in good health.

This clone was picked up one time. The sample contains more than one DNA sequence encoding this CDR3. This chain links TRBV30 with TRBJ1-1; unclear D gene. Trimming cost V 2 bases and J 2 bases, with 3 bases left between them. CDR3 length equals 11 residues. Germline CDR1 is GTSNPN and CDR2 is SVGIG (reference sequence). The CDR3 sequence: CAWSINTEAFF. Here the CDR3 DNA reads TGTGCCTGGAGTATTAACACTGAAGCTTTCTTT.

The chain couples TRBV4-1 to TRBJ1-3; D is ambiguous. CDR1 MGHRA and CDR2 YSYEKL come from the germline V gene. Deletions cut 0 bases from V and 1 base from J, with 10 bases between. There are 16 residues in the CDR3. CDR3 in DNA: TGCGCCAGCAGCCAAGAAGGTCCCTTTTCTGGAAACACCATATATTTT. Protein product: CASSQEGPFSGNTIYF.

The V gene is TRBV4-1, the J gene TRBJ1-4; no clear D. V lost 1 base and J 8 bases, leaving 8 bases between the germline ends. This CDR3 region has 13 residues. CDR1 MGHRA and CDR2 YSYEKL come from the germline V gene. CDR3 amino acids: CASSQVSREKLFF. The CDR3 DNA follows: TGCGCCAGCAGCCAAGTTTCACGAGAAAAACTGTTTTTT.

Only one count was recorded for this clone. As DNA, the CDR3 is TGTGCCACTATATCCCCCTTAAACATTCAGTACTTC. Its protein is CATISPLNIQYF. The chain links TRBV19 to TRBJ2-4, with D uncertain. The germline CDR1 and CDR2 sequences are LNHDA and SQIVND (reference sequence). This CDR3 spans 12 amino acids. V shed 10 bases and J shed 6 bases, with 13 bases lying between them.

This clone has more than one count but fewer than ten. The chain combines TRBV29-1 with TRBJ2-1; D is possibly TRBD1 (5 bases). Trimming stripped 6 bases from V and 5 bases from J, with 17 bases between. CDR1 is SQVTM and CDR2 is ANQGSEA in the germline V gene. This CDR3 is 14 amino acids long. For the CDR3, the DNA is TGCAGCGTAGATGCAGGGTGGTGGGACAATGAGCAGTTCTTC. Its translation is CSVDAGWWDNEQFF.

The CDR3 DNA follows: TGTGCCAGCAGTGAATCGGCCGGGTACCGCGTTCAGCCCCAGCATTTT. Translated, it gives CASSESAGYRVQPQHF. This rearrangement joins TRBV2 to TRBJ1-5; D is undetermined. Looked up from germline, CDR1 is SNHLY and CDR2 is FYNNEI. Trimming took off 2 bases at V and 6 bases at J, with 17 bases between the two ends. CDR3 length: 16 amino acids.

V is TRBV30 and J is TRBJ1-2; 8 bases fit TRBD1. J lost 9 bases, V lost 3 bases, and 9 bases had no gene match. This CDR3 contains 13 residues. CDR1 is GTSNPN, CDR2 SVGIG, per germline (reference sequence). The CDR3 sequence is CAWRGQGTLRYTF. CDR3 coding DNA: TGTGCCTGGAGAGGACAGGGAACGTTACGCTACACCTTC.

The rearrangement joins TRBV7-2 to TRBJ1-5; TRBD1 might be the D (5 bases). Deletions cut 1 base from V and 7 bases from J, with 14 bases between. Looked up from germline, CDR1 is SGHTA and CDR2 is FQGNSA. CDR3 length: 15 residues. This CDR3 reads CASSLVGGMGQPQHF. The CDR3 DNA sequence: TGTGCCAGCAGCTTAGTGGGGGGGATGGGGCAGCCCCAGCATTTT.

The chain uses TRBV4-3 and TRBJ1-1; D gene ambiguous. The CDR3 is 17 residues long. Germline-derived CDR1 and CDR2 are LGHNA and YSLEER. V gave up 0 bases and J gave up 0 bases, with 14 bases separating them. The CDR3 spells CASSQDLAAPMNTEAFF. CDR3 DNA: TGCGCCAGCAGCCAAGATTTGGCCGCGCCCATGAACACTGAAGCTTTCTTT.

V gene TRBV19 combines with J gene TRBJ2-7; the D call may be TRBD1 or TRBD2 (5 bases each). Germline values: CDR1 LNHDA, CDR2 SQIVND (reference sequence). V shed 1 base and J shed 3 bases, with 10 bases lying between them. The CDR3 has 14 amino acids. The CDR3 here is CASSIGGEGYEQYF. DNA for the CDR3: TGTGCCAGTAGTATAGGAGGGGAAGGCTACGAGCAGTACTTC.

The chain joins TRBV5-4 to TRBJ1-1, with 9 positions matching TRBD1. With 5 bases clipped from V and 8 bases from J, the junction kept 13 bases outside the gene matches. The CDR3 runs 15 residues. In germline, CDR1 is SGHNT, CDR2 YYREEE (reference sequence). CDR3 region: CASSVTQGQGGEAFF. The CDR3 DNA reads TGTGCCAGCAGTGTAACACAGGGACAGGGTGGCGAAGCTTTCTTT.

This chain joins TRBV6-5 and TRBJ2-2, with 9 positions matching TRBD1. The CDR3 contains 15 residues. The germline CDR1 and CDR2 sequences are MNHEY and SVGAGI. V dropped 5 bases and J dropped 5; count of bases not matched to a gene: 6. The CDR3: CASSNGQGRTGELFF. CDR3 nucleotide sequence: TGTGCCAGCAGTAACGGACAGGGGAGGACCGGGGAGCTGTTTTTT.

The chain combines TRBV30 with TRBJ2-5, with TRBD2 matching over 8 bases. CDR1 GTSNPN and CDR2 SVGIG come from the germline V gene (reference sequence). The CDR3 runs 14 residues. Trimming cost V 0 bases and J 4 bases; bases outside gene matches: 4. The CDR3 here is CAWSVGGGTETQYF. In DNA form, the CDR3 reads TGTGCCTGGAGTGTGGGCGGGGGGACAGAGACCCAGTACTTC.

The chain couples TRBV5-5 to TRBJ1-2; perhaps TRBD1 as D (6 bases). V was pared by 0 bases and J by 5 bases, with 14 bases between. Germline V gene sequence: CDR1 SGHKS, CDR2 YYEKEE (reference sequence). The CDR3 extends over 15 amino acids. In DNA, the CDR3 is TGTGCCAGCAGCTTGGCCAACGGGGGGCGGTATGGCTACACCTTC. It is translated as CASSLANGGRYGYTF.

This chain connects TRBV4-1 to TRBJ1-6; 8 nucleotides agree with TRBD1. The CDR3 has 20 amino acids. V trimming: 4 bases; J trimming: 2 bases; junction bases outside the gene matches: 16. Germline V gene lookup returns CDR1 MGHRA and CDR2 YSYEKL. The CDR3 nucleotides are TGCGCCAGCAGCCTGTATTCCGGGACAGGCTCCCCAACCTATAATTCACCCCTCCACTTT. Translated: CASSLYSGTGSPTYNSPLHF.

This clone was recorded once. This chain joins TRBV7-8 and TRBJ2-3; a weak D match, TRBD1 (5 bases). This CDR3 is built from 13 residues. Trimming removed 8 bases at V and 2 bases at J, with 11 bases between. The germline V gene has CDR1 SGHVS and CDR2 FQNEAQ. The CDR3 loop is CASGAPITDTQYF. CDR3 coding DNA: TGTGCCAGCGGGGCACCGATCACAGATACGCAGTATTTT.

The chain combines TRBV4-3 with TRBJ2-1; 10 bases agree with TRBD2. The junction had 2 bases not matched to a gene; V was cut back by 0 bases and J by 9 bases. CDR1 and CDR2 from the germline V gene are LGHNA and YSLEER. The CDR3 has 14 residues. CDR3 sequence reads: CASSQEWTSGEQFF. DNA of the CDR3: TGCGCCAGCAGCCAAGAGTGGACTAGCGGTGAGCAGTTCTTC.

The V call is TRBV7-9, the J call TRBJ2-4; tentative D call: TRBD2 (6 bases). V was shortened by 2 bases and J by 8 bases, with 10 bases between the two germline ends. The germline CDR1 and CDR2 sequences are SEHNR and FQNEAQ (reference sequence). The CDR3 has 13 amino acids. The chain's CDR3 is CASSLRRDYIQYF. DNA of the CDR3: TGTGCCAGCAGCTTACGGAGGGATTACATTCAGTACTTC.

The chain couples TRBV12-5 to TRBJ2-5; no definite D call. Trimming removed 7 bases at V and 5 bases at J, with 8 bases between. CDR3 length equals 11 residues. Per the germline V gene, CDR1 is LGHNT and CDR2 is FRNRAP. In nucleotides, the CDR3 is TGTGCTAGTGTTCACGAGGAGACCCAGTACTTC. Translating gives CASVHEETQYF.

V is TRBV7-8 and J is TRBJ2-1, with D tentatively TRBD1 (5 bases). Per the germline V gene, CDR1 is SGHVS and CDR2 is FQNEAQ. Trimming pared 1 base from V and 10 bases from J, leaving 8 bases between. This CDR3 region has 12 residues. In nucleotides, the CDR3 is TGTGCCAGCAGCTTAGGAAGGACAGAGCAGTTCTTC. It translates to CASSLGRTEQFF.

In this sample, this clone turned up once. The chain has TRBV6-6 and TRBJ2-3; D gene ambiguous. V was cut by 7 bases and J by 6 bases, with 5 bases left in between. The germline V gene has CDR1 MNHNY and CDR2 SVGAGI (reference sequence). The CDR3 is made up of 10 amino acids. CDR3: CASKSDTQYF. The CDR3 DNA reads TGTGCCAGCAAAAGTGATACGCAGTATTTT.

The chain links TRBV19 to TRBJ2-2; perhaps TRBD2 as D (6 bases). This CDR3 comprises 14 residues. Between the trimmed V and J ends, which lost 6 bases and 2 bases, there was a span of 10 bases. Per the germline V gene, CDR1 is LNHDA and CDR2 is SQIVND (reference sequence). CDR3 in DNA: TGTGCCAGTAGGGACTACATAAACACCGGGGAGCTGTTTTTT. Translation gives CASRDYINTGELFF.

This clone was seen only once. V is TRBV4-3 and J is TRBJ2-3, with 11 bases that match TRBD2. Germline V gene lookup returns CDR1 LGHNA and CDR2 YSLEER. The CDR3 consists of 18 residues. The junction had 5 bases not matched to a gene; V was cut back by 0 bases and J by 0 bases. The CDR3 DNA follows: TGCGCCAGCAGCCAAGACTCTAGCGGGGGGTTTAGCACAGATACGCAGTATTTT. Protein sequence: CASSQDSSGGFSTDTQYF.

The CDR3, as DNA: TGTGCCAGCAGCTCACCCAAGGGAGGCACTGAAGCTTTCTTT. Translated, it gives CASSSPKGGTEAFF. The rearrangement uses TRBV11-2 and TRBJ1-1; unclear D gene. The CDR3 covers 14 residues. V was shortened by 4 bases and J by 4 bases, with 13 bases between the two germline ends. CDR1 is SGHAT, CDR2 FQNNGV, per germline.

This chain uses TRBV7-9 with TRBJ1-2, with TRBD1 as a possible D gene (6 bases). This CDR3 comprises 13 residues. CDR1 and CDR2 from the germline V gene are SEHNR and FQNEAQ (reference sequence). Trimming shortened V by 0 bases and J by 8 bases, and 10 bases separated the two germline ends. The CDR3 DNA reads TGTGCCAGCAGCTTAGCGGACAGTGAGGGCTACACCTTC. Translation gives CASSLADSEGYTF.

V is TRBV10-3 and J is TRBJ1-6, with unresolved D. The V end was cut by 2 bases, the J end by 7 bases, with 12 bases between. The CDR3 loop spans 15 amino acids. In germline, CDR1 is ENHRY, CDR2 SYGVKD. Here the CDR3 reads CAISEQDAQNSPLHF. The CDR3 DNA sequence: TGTGCCATCAGTGAGCAGGACGCCCAGAATTCACCCCTCCACTTT.

The chain recombines TRBV3-1 (or the pseudogene TRBV3-2) with TRBJ1-6; 9 nucleotides line up with TRBD1. This CDR3 is built from 16 residues. With V trimmed by 5 bases and J by 7 bases, 9 bases remained unmatched. Looked up from germline, CDR1 is LGHDT and CDR2 is YNNKEL (reference sequence). The CDR3 DNA is TGTGCCAGCAGCTATTCGGACAGGGGTGAGAATTCACCCCTCCACTTT. It specifies CASSYSDRGENSPLHF.

The chain employs TRBV2 and TRBJ1-4; no firm D call. Germline V gene data show CDR1 as SNHLY and CDR2 as FYNNEI. Between the trimmed V and J ends, which lost 9 bases and 4 bases, there was a span of 18 bases. The CDR3 totals 15 residues. In DNA form, the CDR3 reads TGTGCCAGTTCAAATTTTGGACCGATTAATGAAAAACTGTTTTTT. This encodes CASSNFGPINEKLFF.

The chain carries TRBV19 and TRBJ1-1; D is ambiguous. The V gene lost 7 bases and the J gene lost 4 bases, with 13 bases spanning the gap. CDR3 size: 13 residues. The germline gives CDR1 LNHDA, CDR2 SQIVND (reference sequence). The CDR3 loop is CASKVAASTEAFF. In nucleotides, the CDR3 is TGTGCCAGTAAGGTGGCGGCGAGCACTGAAGCTTTCTTT. Complete variable domain (other parts from reference TRBV19 and TRBJ1-1): DGGITQSPKYLFRKEGQNVTLSCEQNLNHDAMYWYRQDPGQGLRLIYYSQIVNDFQKGDIAEGYSVSREKKESFPLTVTSAQKNPTAFYLCASKVAASTEAFFGQGTRLTVV.

The chain couples TRBV5-1 to TRBJ2-3; 7 bases agree with TRBD2. CDR1 is SGHRS, CDR2 YFSETQ, per germline. Trimming removed 0 bases from V and 5 bases from J; junction bases left unmatched: 15. The CDR3 totals 18 residues. The CDR3 loop is CASSLAGGSTPVQDTQYF. The CDR3 coding sequence is TGCGCCAGCAGCTTGGCGGGGGGAAGCACCCCCGTCCAAGATACGCAGTATTTT.